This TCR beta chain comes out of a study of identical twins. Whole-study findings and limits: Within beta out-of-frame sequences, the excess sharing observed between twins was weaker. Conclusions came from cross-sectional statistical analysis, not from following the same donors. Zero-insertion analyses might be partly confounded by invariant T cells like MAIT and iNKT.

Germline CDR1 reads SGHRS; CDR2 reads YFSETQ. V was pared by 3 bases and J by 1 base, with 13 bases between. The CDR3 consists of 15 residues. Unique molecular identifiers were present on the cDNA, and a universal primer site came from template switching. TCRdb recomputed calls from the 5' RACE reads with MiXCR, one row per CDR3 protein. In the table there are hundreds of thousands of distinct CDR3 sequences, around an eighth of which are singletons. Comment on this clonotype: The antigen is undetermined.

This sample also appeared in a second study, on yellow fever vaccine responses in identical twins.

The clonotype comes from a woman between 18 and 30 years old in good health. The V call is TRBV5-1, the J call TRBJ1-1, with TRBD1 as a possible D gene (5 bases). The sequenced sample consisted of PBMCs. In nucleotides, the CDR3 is TGCGCCAGCAGCTACCGACAGCCTCAGAACACTGAAGCTTTCTTT. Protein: CASSYRQPQNTEAFF.